The rows below give T cell receptor beta chains drawn from one sample of a study of T cell clonotyping in hematopoietic cell transplantation. Measured with immunoSEQ multiplex PCR; TCRdb has only the in-frame clones, and not every one. The sample has 25,000 to 35,000 clones; roughly 70% are singletons. This material consisted of peripheral blood mononuclear cells, taken before stem cell transplant. The receptors originated from a man in his fifties or sixties with myelodysplastic syndrome. Some clones in this sample may be carry-over from other donors' samples. The CDR3 runs from the conserved cysteine through the conserved F or W. Fields, in order: J gene, clone size, V gene, D gene, CDR3 protein, CDR3 DNA. A D gene is named only where the DNA matches it firmly. Where a row states a size, it is once, few, many or the class of an expanded clone; other rows omit it.

TRBJ2-3 | . | TRBV19 | TRBD2 | CASSIGLAGANTDTQYF | TGTGCCAGTAGTATCGGACTAGCGGGAGCCAACACAGATACGCAGTATTTT
TRBJ2-1 | . | TRBV29-1 | . | CSVGPQTNEQFF | TGCAGCGTTGGTCCCCAGACGAATGAGCAGTTCTTC
TRBJ2-5 | few | TRBV2 | TRBD1 | CASSATGGGETQYF | TGTGCCAGCAGTGCGACAGGGGGAGGCGAGACCCAGTACTTC
TRBJ1-1 | . | TRBV6-6 | . | CASKPPGLNTEAFF | TGTGCCAGCAAGCCACCCGGGTTGAACACTGAAGCTTTCTTT
TRBJ2-1 | . | TRBV25-1 | . | CASSEPLSRGYEQFF | TGTGCCAGCAGTGAGCCTCTTTCCAGGGGTTATGAGCAGTTCTTC
TRBJ1-2 | . | TRBV6-1 | . | CASSEYAGFGYGYTF | TGTGCCAGCAGTGAATATGCAGGGTTTGGCTATGGCTACACCTTC
TRBJ2-2 | . | TRBV5-1 | . | CASSLGGGSGELFF | TGCGCCAGCAGCCTGGGGGGCGGATCCGGGGAGCTGTTTTTT
TRBJ1-2 | . | TRBV27 | TRBD1 | CATRTGGYGYTF | TGTGCCACCAGGACAGGGGGCTATGGCTACACCTTC
TRBJ2-7 | . | TRBV6-5 | . | CASRNGGAYEQYF | TGTGCCAGCAGAAACGGGGGAGCCTACGAGCAGTACTTC
TRBJ2-7 | . | TRBV7-2 | TRBD1 | CASRPQQGYYEQYF | TGTGCCAGCAGACCTCAACAGGGGTACTACGAGCAGTACTTC
TRBJ2-1 | few | TRBV7-2 | . | CASTSDFYNEQFF | TGTGCCAGCACCTCGGACTTCTACAATGAGCAGTTCTTC
TRBJ2-7 | . | TRBV4-2 | . | CASSQEGGRTTLYEQYF | TGTGCCAGCAGCCAAGAAGGTGGGAGGACTACCCTCTACGAGCAGTACTTC
TRBJ1-2 | . | TRBV30 | . | CAWSVRTEGYGYTF | TGTGCCTGGAGTGTACGAACAGAGGGCTATGGCTACACCTTC
TRBJ1-1 | . | TRBV6-5 | . | CASNNAYTEAFF | TGTGCCAGCAACAACGCGTACACTGAAGCTTTCTTT
TRBJ2-3 | few | TRBV29-1 | . | CSVGYPGADTQYF | TGCAGCGTTGGTTATCCTGGGGCAGATACGCAGTATTTT
TRBJ2-5 | . | TRBV7-2 | TRBD2 | CASRPQLAGGNQETQYF | TGTGCCAGCAGACCACAACTAGCGGGGGGGAACCAAGAGACCCAGTACTTC
TRBJ2-7 | . | TRBV2 | . | CASSAERSYEQYF | TGTGCCAGCAGTGCGGAGCGGTCCTACGAGCAGTACTTC
TRBJ1-2 | . | TRBV9 | . | CASSVGGWLNYGYTF | TGTGCCAGCAGCGTAGGCGGGTGGTTGAACTATGGCTACACCTTC
TRBJ1-1 | . | TRBV13 | TRBD1 | CASGRDRVSPTFF | TGTGCCAGCGGGAGGGACAGGGTGAGCCCTACTTTCTTT
TRBJ1-1 | . | TRBV25-1 | TRBD1 | CASSDLTGWGTEAFF | TGTGCCAGCAGTGACCTGACAGGGTGGGGTACTGAAGCTTTCTTT
TRBJ2-7 | . | TRBV6-5 | . | CASSSTGTKYEQYF | TGTGCCAGCAGTAGCACCGGGACAAAGTACGAGCAGTACTTC
TRBJ2-7 | . | TRBV7-9 | . | CASSLDAGQTYEQYF | TGTGCCAGCAGCTTAGACGCGGGACAGACCTACGAGCAGTACTTC
TRBJ1-2 | few | TRBV4-1 | . | CASSQDRFGGFNYGYTF | TGCGCCAGCAGCCAAGATCGGTTCGGAGGGTTCAACTATGGCTACACCTTC
TRBJ1-3 | . | TRBV2 | . | CATTPRSGNTIYF | TGTGCCACTACTCCGCGCTCTGGAAACACCATATATTTT
TRBJ2-1 | . | TRBV6-1 | . | CASSEAVTGKQFF | TGTGCCAGCAGTGAAGCAGTAACGGGGAAGCAGTTCTTC
TRBJ2-1 | . | TRBV6-1 | . | CASSEAVSFDEQFF | TGTGCCAGCAGTGAGGCCGTCTCTTTCGATGAGCAGTTCTTC
TRBJ2-7 | . | TRBV4-3 | TRBD2 | CASSQDYFGGSYEQYF | TGCGCCAGCAGCCAAGATTACTTCGGGGGGAGCTACGAGCAGTACTTC
TRBJ1-1 | . | TRBV6-5 | . | CASRHYLNTEAFF | TGTGCCAGCAGACACTACCTAAACACTGAAGCTTTCTTT
TRBJ2-2 | . | TRBV9 | . | CASSVGDLTNTGELFF | TGTGCCAGCAGCGTAGGAGACTTGACGAACACCGGGGAGCTGTTTTTT
TRBJ2-5 | . | TRBV2 | . | CASRTTGETQYF | TGTGCCAGCAGGACAACAGGGGAGACCCAGTACTTC
TRBJ1-1 | . | TRBV29-1 | TRBD1 | CSVTRWDSWTEAFF | TGCAGCGTTACCAGGTGGGACAGCTGGACTGAAGCTTTCTTT
TRBJ1-1 | . | TRBV28 | . | CASRDDPINTEAFF | TGTGCCAGCAGAGATGACCCAATTAACACTGAAGCTTTCTTT
TRBJ2-3 | few | TRBV19 | TRBD2 | CASSTLGLAGGRTDTQYF | TGTGCCAGTAGTACCCTAGGACTAGCGGGGGGGCGGACAGATACGCAGTATTTT
TRBJ2-1 | . | TRBV10-2 | TRBD2 | CASSPGLAGSYNEQFF | TGCGCCAGCAGTCCCGGACTAGCGGGATCCTACAATGAGCAGTTCTTC
TRBJ2-1 | . | TRBV28 | TRBD2 | CASRGGLAGAAERQFF | TGTGCCAGCAGAGGGGGACTAGCGGGGGCCGCTGAGAGGCAGTTCTTC
TRBJ2-3 | . | TRBV29-1 | TRBD1 | CSVDPGQGSDTQYF | TGCAGCGTTGACCCGGGACAGGGAAGCGATACGCAGTATTTT
TRBJ1-6 | . | TRBV30 | . | CAWSLVARNSPLHF | TGTGCCTGGAGCTTAGTGGCACGTAATTCACCCCTCCACTTT
TRBJ2-6 | . | TRBV30 | . | CAWSPNIGGSSGANVLTF | TGTGCCTGGAGTCCGAACATTGGGGGCAGCTCTGGGGCCAACGTCCTGACTTTC
TRBJ1-2 | . | TRBV19 | . | CASSVDKGNYGYTF | TGTGCCAGTAGTGTGGACAAGGGAAACTATGGCTACACCTTC
TRBJ1-5 | . | TRBV4-1 | . | CASSPETLSGNQPQHF | TGCGCCAGCAGCCCAGAGACCCTGTCGGGCAATCAGCCCCAGCATTTT